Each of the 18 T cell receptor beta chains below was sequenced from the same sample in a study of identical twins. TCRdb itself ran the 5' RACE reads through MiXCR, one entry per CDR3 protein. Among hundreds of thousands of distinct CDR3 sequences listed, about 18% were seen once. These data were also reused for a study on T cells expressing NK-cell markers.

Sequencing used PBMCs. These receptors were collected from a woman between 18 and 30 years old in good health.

CDR3 sequence reads: CSVERSYNEQFF. Here the CDR3 DNA reads TGCAGCGTTGAGCGCAGTTACAATGAGCAGTTCTTC. The chain carries TRBV29-1 and TRBJ2-1, with no clear D. From germline, CDR1 is SQVTM and CDR2 ANQGSEA. The CDR3 has 12 amino acids. Deletions cut 3 bases from V and 4 bases from J, with 7 bases between.

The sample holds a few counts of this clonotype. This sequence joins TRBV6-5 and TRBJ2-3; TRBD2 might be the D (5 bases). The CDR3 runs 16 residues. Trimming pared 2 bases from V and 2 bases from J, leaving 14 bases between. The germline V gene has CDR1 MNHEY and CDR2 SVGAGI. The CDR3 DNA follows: TGTGCCAGCAGTTACATGGGGAGAGAGATCACAGATACGCAGTATTTT. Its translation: CASSYMGREITDTQYF.

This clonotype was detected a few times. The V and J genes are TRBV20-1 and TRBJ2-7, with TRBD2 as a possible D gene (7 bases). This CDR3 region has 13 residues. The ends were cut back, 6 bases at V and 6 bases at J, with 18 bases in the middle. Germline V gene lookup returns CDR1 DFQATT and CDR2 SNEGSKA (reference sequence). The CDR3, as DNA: TGCAGTGCAGGGGGGGGCAAGATTGGCGAGCAGTACTTC. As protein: CSAGGGKIGEQYF.

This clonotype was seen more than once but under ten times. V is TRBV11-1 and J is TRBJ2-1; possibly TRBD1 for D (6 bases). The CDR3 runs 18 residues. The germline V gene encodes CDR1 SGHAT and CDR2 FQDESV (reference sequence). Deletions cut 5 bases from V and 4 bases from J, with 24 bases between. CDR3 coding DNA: TGTGCCAGCAGCAGTAGACCAGGGGACCGCGTCGGTTACAATGAGCAGTTCTTC. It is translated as CASSSRPGDRVGYNEQFF.

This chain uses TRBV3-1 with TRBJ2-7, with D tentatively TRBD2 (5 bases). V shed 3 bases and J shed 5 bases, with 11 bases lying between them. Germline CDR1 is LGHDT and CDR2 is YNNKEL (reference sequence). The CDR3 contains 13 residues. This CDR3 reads CASSHNLGDEQYF. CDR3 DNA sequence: TGTGCCAGCAGCCACAACCTCGGGGACGAGCAGTACTTC.

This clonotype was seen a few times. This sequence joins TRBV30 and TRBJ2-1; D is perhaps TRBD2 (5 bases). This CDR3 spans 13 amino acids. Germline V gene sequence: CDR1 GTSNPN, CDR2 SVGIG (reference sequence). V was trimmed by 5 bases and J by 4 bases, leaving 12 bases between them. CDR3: CAWDFSAYNEQFF. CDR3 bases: TGTGCCTGGGATTTTAGCGCATACAATGAGCAGTTCTTC.

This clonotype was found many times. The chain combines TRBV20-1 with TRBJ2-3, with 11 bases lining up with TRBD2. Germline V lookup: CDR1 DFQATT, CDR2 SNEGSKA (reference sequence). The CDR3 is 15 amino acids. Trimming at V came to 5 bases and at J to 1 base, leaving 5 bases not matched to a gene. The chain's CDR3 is CSASPTSGGTDTQYF. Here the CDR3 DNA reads TGCAGTGCTTCTCCGACTAGCGGGGGCACAGATACGCAGTATTTT.

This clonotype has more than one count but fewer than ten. The CDR3 bases are TGTGCCAGCAGCCAGACCGGGACAGGGGACACAGATACGCAGTATTTT. Its translation: CASSQTGTGDTDTQYF. The chain recombines TRBV7-9 with TRBJ2-3; 10 nucleotides agree with TRBD1. V shed 5 bases, J shed 2 bases, and the junction held 7 bases outside the gene matches. The germline CDR1 and CDR2 sequences are SEHNR and FQNEAQ (reference sequence). The CDR3 covers 16 residues.

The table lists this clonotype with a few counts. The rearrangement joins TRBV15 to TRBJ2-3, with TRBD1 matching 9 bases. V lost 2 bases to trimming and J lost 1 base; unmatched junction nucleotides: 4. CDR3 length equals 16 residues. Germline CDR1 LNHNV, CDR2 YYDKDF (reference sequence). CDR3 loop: CATSRYRDRGTDTQYF. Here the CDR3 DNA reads TGTGCCACCAGCAGATACCGGGACAGGGGCACAGATACGCAGTATTTT.

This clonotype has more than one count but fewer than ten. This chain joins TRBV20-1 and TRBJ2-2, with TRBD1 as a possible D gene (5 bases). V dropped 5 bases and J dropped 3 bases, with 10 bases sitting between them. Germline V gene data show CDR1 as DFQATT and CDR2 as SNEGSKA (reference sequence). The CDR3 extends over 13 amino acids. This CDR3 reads CSASQGYTGELFF. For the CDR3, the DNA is TGCAGTGCTTCTCAGGGATACACCGGGGAGCTGTTTTTT.

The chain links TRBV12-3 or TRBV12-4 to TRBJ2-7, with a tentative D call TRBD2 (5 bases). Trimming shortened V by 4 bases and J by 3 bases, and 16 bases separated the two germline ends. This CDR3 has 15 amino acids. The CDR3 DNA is TGTGCCAGCAGTTGGTGGGTGGCGGGCCTCTACGAGCAGTACTTC. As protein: CASSWWVAGLYEQYF.

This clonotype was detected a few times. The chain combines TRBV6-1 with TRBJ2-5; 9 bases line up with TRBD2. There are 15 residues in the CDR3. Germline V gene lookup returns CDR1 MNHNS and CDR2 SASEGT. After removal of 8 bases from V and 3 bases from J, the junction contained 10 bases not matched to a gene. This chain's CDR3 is CASFTWLAGKETQYF. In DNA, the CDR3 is TGTGCCAGCTTCACGTGGCTAGCGGGGAAAGAGACCCAGTACTTC.

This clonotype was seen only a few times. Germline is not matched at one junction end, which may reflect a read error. Here the CDR3 reads CASSPRDRPFPF. The CDR3 bases are TGTGCCAGCAGCCCGCGGGACAGGCCCTTTCCGTTT. This chain links TRBV7-2 with TRBJ1-2; 8 bases are shared with TRBD1. There are 12 residues in the CDR3. The germline V gene encodes CDR1 SGHTA and CDR2 FQGNSA.

CDR3: CASSHRGLAKNIQYF. The DNA of the CDR3 is TGTGCCAGCAGTCATAGGGGGTTAGCCAAAAACATTCAGTACTTC. This sequence joins TRBV3-1 and TRBJ2-4; D is possibly TRBD1 (6 bases). Germline loops: CDR1 LGHDT, CDR2 YNNKEL (reference sequence). The CDR3 loop spans 15 amino acids. V lost 6 bases, J lost 0 bases, and 12 bases lay in between.

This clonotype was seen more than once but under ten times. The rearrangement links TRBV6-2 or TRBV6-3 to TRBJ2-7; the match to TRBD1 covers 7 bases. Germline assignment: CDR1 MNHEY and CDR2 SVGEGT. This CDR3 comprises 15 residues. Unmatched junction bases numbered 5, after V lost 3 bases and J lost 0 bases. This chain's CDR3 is CASSYWDRSSYEQYF. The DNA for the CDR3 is TGTGCCAGCAGTTATTGGGACAGATCCTCCTACGAGCAGTACTTC.

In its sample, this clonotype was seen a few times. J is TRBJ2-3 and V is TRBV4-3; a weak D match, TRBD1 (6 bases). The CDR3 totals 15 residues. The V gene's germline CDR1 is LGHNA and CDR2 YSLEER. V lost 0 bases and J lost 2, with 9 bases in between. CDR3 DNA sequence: TGCGCCAGCAGCCAAGATGGACAGCTCACAGATACGCAGTATTTT. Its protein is CASSQDGQLTDTQYF.

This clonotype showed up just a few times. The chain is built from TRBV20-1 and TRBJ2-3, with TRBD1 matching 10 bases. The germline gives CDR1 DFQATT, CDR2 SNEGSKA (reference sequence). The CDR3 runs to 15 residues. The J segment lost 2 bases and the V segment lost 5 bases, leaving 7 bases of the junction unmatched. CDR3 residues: CSAGPGQGPTDTQYF. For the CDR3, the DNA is TGCAGTGCTGGCCCGGGACAGGGGCCCACAGATACGCAGTATTTT.

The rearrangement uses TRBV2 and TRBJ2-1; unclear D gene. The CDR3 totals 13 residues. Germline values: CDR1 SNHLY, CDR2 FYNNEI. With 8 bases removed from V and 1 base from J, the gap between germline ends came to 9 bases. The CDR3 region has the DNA TGTGCCAGCGCAACCCCTTCCTACAATGAGCAGTTCTTC. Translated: CASATPSYNEQFF.